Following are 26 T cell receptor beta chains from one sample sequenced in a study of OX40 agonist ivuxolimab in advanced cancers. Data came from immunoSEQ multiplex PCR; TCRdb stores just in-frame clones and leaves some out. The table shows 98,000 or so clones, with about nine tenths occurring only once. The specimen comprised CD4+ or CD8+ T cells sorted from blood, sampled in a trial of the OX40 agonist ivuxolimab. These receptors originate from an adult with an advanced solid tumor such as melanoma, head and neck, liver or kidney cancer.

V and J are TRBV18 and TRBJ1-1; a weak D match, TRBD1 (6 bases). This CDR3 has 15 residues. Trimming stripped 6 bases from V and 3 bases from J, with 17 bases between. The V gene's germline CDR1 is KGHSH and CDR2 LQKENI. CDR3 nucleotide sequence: TGTGCCAGCTCCCCTTCTGTCGGGGGGCACACTGAAGCTTTCTTT. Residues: CASSPSVGGHTEAFF. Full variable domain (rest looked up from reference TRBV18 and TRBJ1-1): NAGVMQNPRHLVRRRGQEARLRCSPMKGHSHVYWYRQLPEEGLKFMVYLQKENIIDESGMPKERFSAEFPKEGPSILRIQQVVRGDSAAYFCASSPSVGGHTEAFFGQGTRLTVV.

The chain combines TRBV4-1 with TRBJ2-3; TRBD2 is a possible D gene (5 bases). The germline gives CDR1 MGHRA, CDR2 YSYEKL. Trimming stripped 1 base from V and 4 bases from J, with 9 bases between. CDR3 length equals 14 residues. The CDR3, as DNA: TGCGCCAGCAGCCAAGTTGGCGGGTCAGATACGCAGTATTTT. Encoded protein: CASSQVGGSDTQYF.

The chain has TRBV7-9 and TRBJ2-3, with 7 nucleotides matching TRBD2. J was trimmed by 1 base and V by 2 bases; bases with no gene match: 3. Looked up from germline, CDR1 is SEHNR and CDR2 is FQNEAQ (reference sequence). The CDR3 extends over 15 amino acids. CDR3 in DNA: TGTGCCAGCAGCTTAACTAGCGCGGGCACAGATACGCAGTATTTT. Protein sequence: CASSLTSAGTDTQYF.

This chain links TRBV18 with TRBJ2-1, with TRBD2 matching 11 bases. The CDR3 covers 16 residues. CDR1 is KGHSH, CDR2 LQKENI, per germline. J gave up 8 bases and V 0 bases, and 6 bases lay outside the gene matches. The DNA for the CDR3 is TGTGCCAGCTCACCACCAAATAGCGGGAGGGTCGATGAGCAGTTCTTC. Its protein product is CASSPPNSGRVDEQFF.

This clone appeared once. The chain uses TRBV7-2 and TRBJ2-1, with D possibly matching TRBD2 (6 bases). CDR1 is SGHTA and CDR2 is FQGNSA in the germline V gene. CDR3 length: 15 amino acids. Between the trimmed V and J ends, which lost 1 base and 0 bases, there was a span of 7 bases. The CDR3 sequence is CASSLGDSSYNEQFF. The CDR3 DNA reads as TGTGCCAGCAGCTTAGGGGACTCCTCCTACAATGAGCAGTTCTTC.

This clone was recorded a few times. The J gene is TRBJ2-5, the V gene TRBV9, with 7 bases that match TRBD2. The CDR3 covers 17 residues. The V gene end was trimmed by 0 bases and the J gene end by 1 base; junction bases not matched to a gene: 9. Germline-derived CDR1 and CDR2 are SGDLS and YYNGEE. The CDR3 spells CASSVGLAEISQETQYF. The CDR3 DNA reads TGTGCCAGCAGCGTAGGGCTAGCGGAAATTTCCCAAGAGACCCAGTACTTC.

DNA of the CDR3: TGTGCCAGCAGTTCACCGACGACAGGCAACTATGGCTACACCTTC. It translates to CASSSPTTGNYGYTF. The V gene is TRBV6-5, the J gene TRBJ1-2; D is possibly TRBD1 (6 bases). CDR3 length equals 15 residues. Per the germline V gene, CDR1 is MNHEY and CDR2 is SVGAGI. V gave up 4 bases and J gave up 2 bases, with 14 bases separating them.

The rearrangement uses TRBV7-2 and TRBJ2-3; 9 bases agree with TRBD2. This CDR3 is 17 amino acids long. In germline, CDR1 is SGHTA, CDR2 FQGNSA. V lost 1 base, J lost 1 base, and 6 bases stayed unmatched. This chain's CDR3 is CASSLVAGEWGTDTQYF. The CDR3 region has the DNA TGTGCCAGCAGCTTAGTAGCGGGAGAATGGGGCACAGATACGCAGTATTTT.

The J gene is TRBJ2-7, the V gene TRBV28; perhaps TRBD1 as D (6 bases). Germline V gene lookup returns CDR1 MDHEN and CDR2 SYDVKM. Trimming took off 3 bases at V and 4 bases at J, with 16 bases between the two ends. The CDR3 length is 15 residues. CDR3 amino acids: CASSFIRDMPYEQYF. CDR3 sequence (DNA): TGTGCCAGCAGTTTTATCCGGGACATGCCTTACGAGCAGTACTTC.

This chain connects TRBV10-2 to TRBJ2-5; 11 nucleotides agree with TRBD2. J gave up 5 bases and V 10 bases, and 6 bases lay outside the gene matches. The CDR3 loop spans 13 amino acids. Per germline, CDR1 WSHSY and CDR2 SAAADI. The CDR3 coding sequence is TGCGCCACTTTAGCGGGAGGGGGGGAGACCCAGTACTTC. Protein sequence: CATLAGGGETQYF.

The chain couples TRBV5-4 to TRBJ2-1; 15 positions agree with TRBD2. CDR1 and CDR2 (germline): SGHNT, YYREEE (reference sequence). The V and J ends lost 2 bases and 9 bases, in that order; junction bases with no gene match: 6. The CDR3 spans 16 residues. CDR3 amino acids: CASSLPGTSGRSEQFF. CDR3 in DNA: TGTGCCAGCAGCTTACCCGGGACTAGCGGGAGGAGTGAGCAGTTCTTC.

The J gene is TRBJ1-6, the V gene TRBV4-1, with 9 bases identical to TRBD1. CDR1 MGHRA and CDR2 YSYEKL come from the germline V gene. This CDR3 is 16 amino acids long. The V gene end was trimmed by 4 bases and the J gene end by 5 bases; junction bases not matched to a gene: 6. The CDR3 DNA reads TGCGCCAGCAGCCCCGGACAGGGGAGGGATAATTCACCCCTCCACTTT. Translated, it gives CASSPGQGRDNSPLHF.

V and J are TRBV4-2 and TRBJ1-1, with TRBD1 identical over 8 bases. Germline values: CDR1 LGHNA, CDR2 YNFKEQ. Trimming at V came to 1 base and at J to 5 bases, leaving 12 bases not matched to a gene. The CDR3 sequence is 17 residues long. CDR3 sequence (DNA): TGTGCCAGCAGCCAAGCTATGTCGACAGGGGCGAAGACTGAAGCTTTCTTT. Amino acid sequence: CASSQAMSTGAKTEAFF.

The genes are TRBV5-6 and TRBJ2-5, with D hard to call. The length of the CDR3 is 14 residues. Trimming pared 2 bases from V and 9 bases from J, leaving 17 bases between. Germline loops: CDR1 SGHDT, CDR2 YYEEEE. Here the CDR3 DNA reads TGTGCCAGCAGCTTATATACGGGTTATTCGGCCCAGTACTTC. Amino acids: CASSLYTGYSAQYF.

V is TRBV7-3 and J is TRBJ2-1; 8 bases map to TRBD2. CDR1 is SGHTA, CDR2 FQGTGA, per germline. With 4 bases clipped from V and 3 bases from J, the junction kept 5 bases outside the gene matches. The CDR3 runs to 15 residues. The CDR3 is CASSSPGLGYNEQFF. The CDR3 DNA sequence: TGTGCCAGCAGCTCACCGGGACTAGGCTACAATGAGCAGTTCTTC.

In DNA form, the CDR3 reads TGTGCCAGCTCACCGAGGGACGGACATGGCTACACCTTC. Translating gives CASSPRDGHGYTF. This rearrangement joins TRBV18 to TRBJ1-2; maybe TRBD1 (5 bases). Trimming left V 3 bases short and J 6 bases short, with 11 bases between. CDR3 length: 13 residues. CDR1 and CDR2 (germline): KGHSH, LQKENI.

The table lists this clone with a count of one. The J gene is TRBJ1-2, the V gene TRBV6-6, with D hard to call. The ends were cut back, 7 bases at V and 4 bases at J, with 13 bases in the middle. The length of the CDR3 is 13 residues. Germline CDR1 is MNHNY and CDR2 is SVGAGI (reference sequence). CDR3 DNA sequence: TGTGCCAGCAACCCAGCGAACGGCTATGGCTACACCTTC. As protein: CASNPANGYGYTF.

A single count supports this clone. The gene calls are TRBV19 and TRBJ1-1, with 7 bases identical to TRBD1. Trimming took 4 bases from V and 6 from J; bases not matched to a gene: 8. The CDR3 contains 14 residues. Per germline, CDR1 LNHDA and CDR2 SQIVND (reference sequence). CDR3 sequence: CASSNRGVGSEAFF. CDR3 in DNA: TGTGCCAGTAGTAACAGGGGCGTGGGATCTGAAGCTTTCTTT.

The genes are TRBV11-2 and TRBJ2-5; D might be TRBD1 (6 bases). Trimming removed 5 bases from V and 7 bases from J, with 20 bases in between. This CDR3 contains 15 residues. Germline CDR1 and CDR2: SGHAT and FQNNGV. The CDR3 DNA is TGTGCCAGCAGCGGGGGCCAGGTGGCTTCTGGGACCCAGTACTTC. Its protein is CASSGGQVASGTQYF.

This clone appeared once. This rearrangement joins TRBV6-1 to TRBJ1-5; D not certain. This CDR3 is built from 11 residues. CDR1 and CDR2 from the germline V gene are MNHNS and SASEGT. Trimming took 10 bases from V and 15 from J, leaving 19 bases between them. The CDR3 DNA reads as TGTGCCACCCACCAGAACGTGATTCGGCATTTT. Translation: CATHQNVIRHF.

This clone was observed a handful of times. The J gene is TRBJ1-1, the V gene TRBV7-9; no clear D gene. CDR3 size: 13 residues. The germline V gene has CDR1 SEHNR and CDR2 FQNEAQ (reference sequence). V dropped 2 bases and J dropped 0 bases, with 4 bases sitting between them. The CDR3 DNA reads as TGTGCCAGCAGCTTAACGATGAACACTGAAGCTTTCTTT. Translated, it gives CASSLTMNTEAFF.

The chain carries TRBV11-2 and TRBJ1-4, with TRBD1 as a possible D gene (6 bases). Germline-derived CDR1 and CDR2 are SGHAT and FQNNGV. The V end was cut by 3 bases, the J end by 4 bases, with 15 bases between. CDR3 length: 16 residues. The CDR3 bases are TGTGCCAGCAGCTTGAGCAAGGACAGCCTTAATGAAAAACTGTTTTTT. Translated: CASSLSKDSLNEKLFF.

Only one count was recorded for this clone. CDR3 DNA sequence: TGTGCCAGCAGTTTAAACGCCTGGGTTGGGACTGAAGCTTTCTTT. It is translated as CASSLNAWVGTEAFF. The chain joins TRBV27 to TRBJ1-1; D remains ambiguous. Deletions cut 2 bases from V and 5 bases from J, with 15 bases between. The CDR3 spans 15 residues. CDR1 MNHEY and CDR2 SMNVEV come from the germline V gene (reference sequence).

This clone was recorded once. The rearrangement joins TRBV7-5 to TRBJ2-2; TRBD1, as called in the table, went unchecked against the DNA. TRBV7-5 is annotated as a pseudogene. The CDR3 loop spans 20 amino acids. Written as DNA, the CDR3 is TGTGCCAGAAGCCCAGGAGGGGGTTTGAGGGACAGGGATCCCGCCGGGGAGCTGTTTTTT. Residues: CARSPGGGLRDRDPAGELFF.

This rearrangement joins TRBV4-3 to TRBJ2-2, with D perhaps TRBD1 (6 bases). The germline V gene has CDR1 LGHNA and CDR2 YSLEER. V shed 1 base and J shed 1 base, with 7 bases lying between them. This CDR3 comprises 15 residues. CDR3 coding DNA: TGCGCCAGCAGCCAAGTGGACAGGAACACCGGGGAGCTGTTTTTT. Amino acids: CASSQVDRNTGELFF.

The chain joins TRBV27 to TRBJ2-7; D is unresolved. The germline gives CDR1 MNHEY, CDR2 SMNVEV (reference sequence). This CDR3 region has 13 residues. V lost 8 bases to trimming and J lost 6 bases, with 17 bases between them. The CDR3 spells CASGSPVLGEQYF. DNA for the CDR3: TGTGCCAGCGGATCCCCCGTCCTTGGCGAGCAGTACTTC.